Below are 10 T cell receptor beta chains sequenced from a single sample in a study of blood T cell repertoires in COVID-19. Sequenced by immunoSEQ multiplex PCR; TCRdb stores in-frame clones only, minus some. The sample has roughly 430,000 clones, 88% seen once. Sequencing was performed on PBMCs or T cells enriched from blood (not recorded which). Every receptor here comes from a woman aged 40 to 50 with acute COVID-19.

This clone was seen a few times. V gene TRBV29-1 combines with J gene TRBJ1-3; 7 bases are shared with TRBD1. The CDR3 runs 15 residues. The ends lost 1 base at V and 0 bases at J; junction bases unmatched: 3. Germline loops: CDR1 SQVTM, CDR2 ANQGSEA. The DNA of the CDR3 is TGCAGCGTTGAAGGCGGGGACAGCTCTGGAAACACCATATATTTT. Translating gives CSVEGGDSSGNTIYF.

V is TRBV5-1 and J is TRBJ1-1; D gene ambiguous. Germline-derived CDR1 and CDR2 are SGHRS and YFSETQ. The CDR3 is 15 amino acids. V lost 2 bases and J lost 6, with 17 bases in between. The CDR3 DNA reads TGCGCCAGCAGCTTCCAAGACCCCGGCGGGGCTGAAGCTTTCTTT. Translating gives CASSFQDPGGAEAFF. Complete variable domain (other parts from reference TRBV5-1 and TRBJ1-1): KAGVTQTPRYLIKTRGQQVTLSCSPISGHRSVSWYQQTPGQGLQFLFEYFSETQRNKGNFPGRFSGRQFSNSRSEMNVSTLELGDSALYLCASSFQDPGGAEAFFGQGTRLTVV.

The chain recombines TRBV27 with TRBJ2-7, with 12 bases lining up with TRBD1. CDR1 is MNHEY, CDR2 SMNVEV, per germline (reference sequence). J was trimmed by 4 bases and V by 3 bases; bases with no gene match: 4. This CDR3 contains 15 residues. The CDR3: CASSLGQGAFYEQYF. The DNA for the CDR3 is TGTGCCAGCAGTTTGGGACAGGGGGCGTTTTACGAGCAGTACTTC.

The chain has TRBV30 and TRBJ1-5; D may be TRBD1 (5 bases). This CDR3 has 16 residues. V was cut by 2 bases and J by 6 bases, with 20 bases left in between. Germline V gives CDR1 GTSNPN, CDR2 SVGIG (reference sequence). This CDR3 reads CAWSPAGGGRSQPQHF. CDR3 nucleotide sequence: TGTGCCTGGAGTCCCGCTGGGGGGGGTAGATCTCAGCCCCAGCATTTT.

The chain employs TRBV28 and TRBJ1-2; 7 bases fit TRBD1. This CDR3 spans 11 amino acids. V gave up 9 bases and J gave up 4 bases; unmatched junction bases: 2. The germline CDR1 and CDR2 sequences are MDHEN and SYDVKM. CDR3 nucleotide sequence: TGTGCCAGTGGGACAGCCTATGGCTACACCTTC. Residues: CASGTAYGYTF.

This chain links TRBV14 with TRBJ2-7; the match to TRBD2 covers 12 bases. V was clipped by 5 bases and J by 2 bases; unmatched bases: 4. Germline loops: CDR1 SGHDN, CDR2 FVKESK. This CDR3 contains 15 residues. CDR3 nucleotide sequence: TGTGCCAGCAGCATTCTAGCGGGGGGGCCCTACGAGCAGTACTTC. It translates to CASSILAGGPYEQYF.

The chain uses TRBV5-6 and TRBJ1-4; tentative D call: TRBD1 (5 bases). The CDR3 contains 16 residues. V shed 4 bases and J shed 7 bases, with 20 bases lying between them. Germline CDR1 reads SGHDT; CDR2 reads YYEEEE. CDR3 bases: TGTGCCAGCAGCCCCGGGGCGGAGGGAGAGGGTGAAAAACTGTTTTTT. This sequence encodes CASSPGAEGEGEKLFF.

J is TRBJ1-2 and V is TRBV29-1; D is uncertain. Germline V CDR1 and CDR2: SQVTM, ANQGSEA. This CDR3 contains 11 residues. The V and J ends lost 4 bases and 8 bases respectively, with 11 bases between them. Written as DNA, the CDR3 is TGCAGCGTTGTGGCCGAGCGGGGCTACACCTTC. Translating it yields CSVVAERGYTF.

CDR3 protein: CASSRTVSNQPQHF. The CDR3 DNA is TGTGCCAGCAGTCGGACAGTTAGCAATCAGCCCCAGCATTTT. The chain employs TRBV7-2 and TRBJ1-5, with D possibly being TRBD1 (6 bases). Trimming cost V 6 bases and J 0 bases, with 9 bases left between them. The CDR3 contains 14 residues. The V gene's germline CDR1 is SGHTA and CDR2 FQGNSA.

The genes are TRBV4-1 and TRBJ2-7; 14 positions agree with TRBD2. CDR1 is MGHRA and CDR2 is YSYEKL in the germline V gene. There are 18 residues in the CDR3. The junction had 13 bases not matched to a gene; V was cut back by 6 bases and J by 3 bases. The CDR3 protein is CASSPTSGGALFHYEQYF. CDR3 DNA: TGCGCCAGCAGTCCGACTAGCGGGGGGGCCCTGTTTCACTACGAGCAGTACTTC.